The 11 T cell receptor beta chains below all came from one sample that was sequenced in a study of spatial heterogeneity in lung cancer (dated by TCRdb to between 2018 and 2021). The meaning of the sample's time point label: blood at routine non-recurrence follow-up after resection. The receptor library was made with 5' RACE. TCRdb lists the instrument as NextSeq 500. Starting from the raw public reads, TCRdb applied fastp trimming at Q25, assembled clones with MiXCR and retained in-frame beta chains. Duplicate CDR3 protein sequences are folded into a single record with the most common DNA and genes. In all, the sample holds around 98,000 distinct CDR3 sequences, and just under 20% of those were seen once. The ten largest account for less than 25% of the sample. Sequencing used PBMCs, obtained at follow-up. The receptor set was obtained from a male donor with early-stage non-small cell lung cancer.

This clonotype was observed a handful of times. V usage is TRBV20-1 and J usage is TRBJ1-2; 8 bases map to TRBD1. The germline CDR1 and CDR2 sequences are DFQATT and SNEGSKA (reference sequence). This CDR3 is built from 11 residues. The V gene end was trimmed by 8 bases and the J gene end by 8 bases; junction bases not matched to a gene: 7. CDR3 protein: CSSDRASGYTF. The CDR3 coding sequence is TGCAGTTCGGACAGGGCCAGCGGCTACACCTTC.

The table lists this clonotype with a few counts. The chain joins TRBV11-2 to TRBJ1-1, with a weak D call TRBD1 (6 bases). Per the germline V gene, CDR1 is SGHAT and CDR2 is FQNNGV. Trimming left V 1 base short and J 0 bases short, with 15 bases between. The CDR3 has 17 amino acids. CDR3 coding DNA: TGTGCCAGCAGCTTAGGAGTGATGAGACAGGTGAACACTGAAGCTTTCTTT. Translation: CASSLGVMRQVNTEAFF.

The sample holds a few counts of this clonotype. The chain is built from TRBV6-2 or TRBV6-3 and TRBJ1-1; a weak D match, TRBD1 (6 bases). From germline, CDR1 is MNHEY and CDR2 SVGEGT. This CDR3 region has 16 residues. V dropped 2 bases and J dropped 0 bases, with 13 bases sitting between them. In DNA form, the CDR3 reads TGTGCCAGCAGTTACACTCCGGGACACTTGAACACTGAAGCTTTCTTT. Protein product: CASSYTPGHLNTEAFF.

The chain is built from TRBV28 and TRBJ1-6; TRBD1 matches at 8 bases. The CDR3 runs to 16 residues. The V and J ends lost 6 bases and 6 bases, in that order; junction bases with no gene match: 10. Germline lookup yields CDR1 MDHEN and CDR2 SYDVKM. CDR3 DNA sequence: TGTGCCAGCAGGAATTACAGGGGGAGGAGTAATTCACCCCTCCACTTT. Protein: CASRNYRGRSNSPLHF.

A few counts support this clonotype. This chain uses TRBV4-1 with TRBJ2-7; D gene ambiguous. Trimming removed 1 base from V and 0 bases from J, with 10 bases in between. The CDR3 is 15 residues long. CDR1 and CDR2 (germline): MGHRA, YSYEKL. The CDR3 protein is CASSQVVGRSYEQYF. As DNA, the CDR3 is TGCGCCAGCAGCCAAGTTGTGGGCCGCTCCTACGAGCAGTACTTC.

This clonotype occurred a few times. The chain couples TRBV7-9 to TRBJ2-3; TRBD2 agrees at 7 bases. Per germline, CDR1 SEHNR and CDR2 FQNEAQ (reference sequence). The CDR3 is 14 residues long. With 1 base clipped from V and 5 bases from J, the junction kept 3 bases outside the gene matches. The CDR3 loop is CASSLEAGVDTQYF. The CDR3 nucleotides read TGTGCCAGCAGCTTAGAGGCGGGAGTAGATACGCAGTATTTT.

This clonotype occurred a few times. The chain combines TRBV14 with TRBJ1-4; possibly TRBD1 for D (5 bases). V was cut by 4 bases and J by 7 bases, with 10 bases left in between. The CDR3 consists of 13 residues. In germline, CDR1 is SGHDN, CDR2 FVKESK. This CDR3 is CASSRSQGEKLFF. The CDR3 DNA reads TGTGCCAGCAGCCGGTCCCAGGGTGAAAAACTGTTTTTT.

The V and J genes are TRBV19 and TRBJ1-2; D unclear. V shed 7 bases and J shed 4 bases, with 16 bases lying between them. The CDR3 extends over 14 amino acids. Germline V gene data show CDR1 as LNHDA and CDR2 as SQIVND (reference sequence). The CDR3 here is CASIPTDGFYGYTF. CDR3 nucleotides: TGTGCCAGTATCCCCACGGACGGTTTCTATGGCTACACCTTC.

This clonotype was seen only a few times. This CDR3 reads CATSRVAGDTEAFF. The CDR3, as DNA: TGTGCCACCAGCAGAGTTGCAGGAGACACTGAAGCTTTCTTT. The chain uses TRBV15 and TRBJ1-1; D call uncertain. The CDR3 extends over 14 amino acids. Looked up from germline, CDR1 is LNHNV and CDR2 is YYDKDF (reference sequence). Trimming cost V 1 base and J 3 bases, with 9 bases left between them.

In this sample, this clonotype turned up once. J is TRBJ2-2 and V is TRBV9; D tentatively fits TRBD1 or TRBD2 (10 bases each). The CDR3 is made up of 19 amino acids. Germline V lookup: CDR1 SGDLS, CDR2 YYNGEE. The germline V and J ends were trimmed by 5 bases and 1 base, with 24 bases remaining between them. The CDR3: CASRGTGATSGVNTGELFF. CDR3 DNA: TGTGCCAGCAGGGGGACAGGGGCCACTAGCGGGGTGAACACCGGGGAGCTGTTTTTT. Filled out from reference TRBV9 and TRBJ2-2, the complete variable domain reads DSGVTQTPKHLITATGQRVTLRCSPRSGDLSVYWYQQSLDQGLQFLIQYYNGEERAKGNILERFSAQQFPDLHSELNLSSLELGDSALYFCASRGTGATSGVNTGELFFGEGSRLTVL.

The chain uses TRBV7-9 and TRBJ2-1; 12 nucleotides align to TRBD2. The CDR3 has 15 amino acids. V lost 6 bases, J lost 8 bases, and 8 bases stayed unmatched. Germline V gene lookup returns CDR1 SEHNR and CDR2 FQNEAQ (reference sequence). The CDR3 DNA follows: TGTGCCAGCAGAACCGGACTAGCGGGATCGGATGAGCAGTTCTTC. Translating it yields CASRTGLAGSDEQFF.